This T cell receptor beta chain is from a study of T cell changes during pregnancy in multiple sclerosis. The method was immunoSEQ multiplex PCR; TCRdb's version includes in-frame clones alone and lacks a portion of them. The profile shows some 80,000 clones, about 90% of them singletons. The CDR3 consists of 15 residues. Germline lookup yields CDR1 SGDLS and CDR2 YYNGEE. V was shortened by 0 bases and J by 8 bases, with 12 bases between the two germline ends. The receptor comes from a female donor in good health, enrolled as a control in a pregnancy study. The V gene is TRBV9, the J gene TRBJ1-6; a possible D gene is TRBD1 (5 bases). The sample here was peripheral blood, taken in the first trimester of pregnancy. In DNA form, the CDR3 reads TGTGCCAGCAGCGTAGGACACCCCAGGGATTCACCCCTCCACTTT. It translates to CASSVGHPRDSPLHF.